This TCR beta chain is drawn from a study of blood T cell repertoires in COVID-19. Study summary: The origin of the acute and convalescent COVID-19 samples was the United States, Italy and Spain. Sources were T cells, B-cell-depleted T cells, or PBMCs; the material itself was cDNA or gDNA.

Original handling: Reference gene primer amplification yielded estimated nucleated cell counts. TCRdb's table, derived via immunoSEQ multiplex PCR, lists solely in-frame clones and lacks some. That table supplies the V and J calls and clone size; D and trimming were determined from the DNA. The data show roughly 200,000 clones, around 80% seen once. CDR1 MNHEY and CDR2 SVGAGI come from the germline V gene. After removal of 6 bases from V and 3 bases from J, the junction contained 6 bases not matched to a gene. The CDR3 runs 15 residues. The TCR sequence derives from a woman aged 80 or over with active or convalescent COVID-19. V and J are TRBV6-5 and TRBJ1-5; 9 bases match TRBD1. Sequenced material: peripheral blood. CDR3 bases: TGTGCCAGCAGACTACAGGGGGCGGACAATCAGCCCCAGCATTTT. It translates to CASRLQGADNQPQHF.